The source of this T cell receptor (beta chain) is a study of T cells in localized non-small cell lung cancer. Broader study findings: Sequencing, confined to only one tumor region, leaves heterogeneity possible. Highest T cell clonality was seen in uninvolved adjacent lung, surpassing that measured in tumor.

Assay used: immunoSEQ multiplex PCR; TCRdb lists only in-frame clones, some missing. This sample has around 91,000 clones, with around 90% found just once. The CDR3 is 13 amino acids. Per germline, CDR1 SGHVS and CDR2 FNYEAQ. Trimming removed 3 bases from V and 2 bases from J, with 7 bases in between. With regard to this clone: Antigen specificity is unknown.

This receptor was obtained from a man aged 35 to 69 with stage I squamous cell lung carcinoma. The chain couples TRBV7-6 to TRBJ2-5; D is unclear. Source: peripheral blood, taken before any cancer treatment. CDR3 protein: CASSLARQETQYF. The CDR3 nucleotides read TGTGCCAGCAGCTTGGCTCGGCAAGAGACCCAGTACTTC.